This is a list of T cell receptor beta chains from one sample in a study of blood T cell repertoires in COVID-19. The assay was immunoSEQ multiplex PCR, and TCRdb's table has in-frame clones only and misses some. The profile shows under 85,000 clones, about three quarters of them singletons. Sequences were obtained from peripheral blood. These receptors were taken from a man at least 80 years old with acute or convalescent COVID-19. The CDR3 runs from the conserved cysteine through the conserved F or W. D genes are given only for firm matches. Clone size, where shown, is once, few, many, or a class for clones that have expanded.

j_gene	abundance	v_gene	d_gene	CDR3aa
TRBJ1-2	NA	TRBV9	NA	CASRRGSGYTF
TRBJ2-7	NA	TRBV2	TRBD2	CASSEYVLAGDEQYF
TRBJ1-2	NA	TRBV9	NA	CASSVGQAYGYTF
TRBJ2-2	few	TRBV5-1	TRBD2	CASSPGLAGVSGELFF
TRBJ1-2	NA	TRBV28	NA	CASSLAGNYGYTF
TRBJ2-1	NA	TRBV2	TRBD2	CASSELSLAGGANEQFF
TRBJ2-7	NA	TRBV3-1/TRBV3-2	NA	CASSQAPGDSYEQYF
TRBJ1-2	NA	TRBV18	TRBD1	CASSRGQDYGYTF
TRBJ1-5	NA	TRBV2	NA	CASSETRDNQPQHF
TRBJ1-2	NA	TRBV7-2	NA	CASSLGQGLNYGYTF
TRBJ1-4	NA	TRBV5-6	NA	CASSWGTPINEKLFF
TRBJ2-3	NA	TRBV7-3	NA	CASSFGGNTDTQYF
TRBJ1-2	NA	TRBV4-2	NA	CASSQDTGAGVAGYTF
TRBJ2-7	once	TRBV13	NA	CASSPFTGPHEQYF
TRBJ2-5	NA	TRBV7-2	NA	CASREGAGETQYF
TRBJ2-7	NA	TRBV19	TRBD2	CASSLRTSGRPRVEQYF
TRBJ1-1	NA	TRBV6-5	TRBD1	CASRTTGGNTEAFF
TRBJ2-2	NA	TRBV10-3	NA	CATGQNTGELFF
TRBJ1-1	NA	TRBV27	TRBD1	CASSLKTGSIAEAFF
TRBJ1-5	NA	TRBV19	NA	CASTDLLEGGNQPQHF
TRBJ2-6	few	TRBV27	TRBD1	CAIRGQPSGANVLTF
TRBJ2-5	NA	TRBV2	NA	CASNSGLLGETQYF
TRBJ1-4	once	TRBV19	TRBD1	CASSWGQQRNEKLFF
TRBJ2-1	many	TRBV9	TRBD2	CASSGGLAGGRRGDNEQFF
TRBJ2-3	NA	TRBV7-6	TRBD2	CASSQREGDTQYF
TRBJ1-6	NA	TRBV3-1/TRBV3-2	TRBD1	CASSHGPGQGENSPLHF
TRBJ2-1	NA	TRBV5-1	NA	CASSLGLEYNEQFF
TRBJ2-3	NA	TRBV4-2	NA	CASSQVSGTDTQYF
TRBJ1-4	NA	TRBV4-2	NA	CASSQEAREKLFF
TRBJ2-2	NA	TRBV2	TRBD1	CASTETGVDTGELFF
TRBJ2-7	few	TRBV5-1	TRBD1	CASSVGQAYGIAYEQYF
TRBJ1-4	NA	TRBV7-9	NA	CASSPGRWRATNEKLFF
TRBJ2-1	few	TRBV7-9	NA	CASSAGNYNEQFF
TRBJ2-2	NA	TRBV28	TRBD2	CASSLSGGRALGELFF
TRBJ1-2	NA	TRBV7-3	TRBD1	CASSQGQGYGYTF
TRBJ1-2	NA	TRBV7-2	TRBD1	CASSPLGQGGYGYTF
TRBJ1-1	NA	TRBV6-5	NA	CASSFGTAGDTEAFF
TRBJ2-5	NA	TRBV19	NA	CASSRGGLETQYF
TRBJ2-5	NA	TRBV7-2	NA	CASRRINIETQYF
TRBJ1-2	NA	TRBV27	NA	CASSDRHNYGYTF
TRBJ2-1	NA	TRBV7-2	NA	CASSSPDWNNEQFF
TRBJ1-4	NA	TRBV9	TRBD1	CASSGRGDNEKLFF
TRBJ2-7	NA	TRBV7-2	TRBD2	CASSVGGIAGGQAEQYF
TRBJ1-2	NA	TRBV7-9	TRBD1	CASSLEGAPYGYTF
TRBJ1-5	NA	TRBV19	NA	CASSGGDSNQPQHF
TRBJ1-6	once	TRBV28	TRBD1	CASSHIVGQGYSPLHF
TRBJ2-1	NA	TRBV7-9	TRBD1	CASSPRTGWVNEQFF
TRBJ1-6	once	TRBV30	NA	CAWSVLSYNSPLHF